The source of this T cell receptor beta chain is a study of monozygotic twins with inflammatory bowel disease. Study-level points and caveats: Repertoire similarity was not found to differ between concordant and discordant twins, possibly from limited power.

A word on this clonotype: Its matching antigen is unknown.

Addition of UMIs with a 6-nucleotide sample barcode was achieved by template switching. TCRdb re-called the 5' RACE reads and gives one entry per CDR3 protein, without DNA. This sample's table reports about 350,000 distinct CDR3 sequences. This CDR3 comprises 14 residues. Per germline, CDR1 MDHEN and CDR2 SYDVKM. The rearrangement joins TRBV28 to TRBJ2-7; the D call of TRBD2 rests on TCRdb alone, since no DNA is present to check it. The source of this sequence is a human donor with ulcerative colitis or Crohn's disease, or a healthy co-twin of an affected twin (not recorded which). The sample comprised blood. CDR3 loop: CASSPLAGVWSRYF. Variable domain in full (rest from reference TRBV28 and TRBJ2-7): DVKVTQSSRYLVKRTGEKVFLECVQDMDHENMFWYRQDPGLGLRLIYFSYDVKMKEKGDIPEGYSVSREKKERFSLILESASTNQTSMYLCASSPLAGVWSRYFGPGTRLTVT.